These T cell receptor beta chains were read from a single sample in a study of blood T cell repertoires in COVID-19. Only in-frame clones appear in the TCRdb table, and some are missing; sequencing was by immunoSEQ multiplex PCR. The sample has almost 400,000 clones, roughly 89% seen once. The sample taken for sequencing was PBMCs or T cells enriched from blood (not recorded which). The receptors here all came from a woman aged 25 to 45 who had recovered from COVID-19. Both conserved end residues are part of each CDR3. The D gene is left open where the match is weak. Clone size is not always given. Where it is, it says once, few, many or a class for expanded clones.

d_call: TRBD2; clone_size: .; v_call: TRBV6-1; j_call: TRBJ2-1; cdr3_nt: TGTGCCAGCAGTGGGGGCGGCACAGCCGGGACTAAAGTCTACAATGAGCAGTTCTTC; cdr3_aa: CASSGGGTAGTKVYNEQFF
d_call: TRBD2; clone_size: .; v_call: TRBV7-3; j_call: TRBJ2-1; cdr3_nt: TGTGCCAGCAGCTTAACGGGAAGGAGCGGGGCCTACAATGAGCAGTTCTTC; cdr3_aa: CASSLTGRSGAYNEQFF
d_call: .; clone_size: .; v_call: TRBV3-1/TRBV3-2; j_call: TRBJ2-1; cdr3_nt: TGTGCCAGCAGCCACGCTAGACCTTACAATGAGCAGTTCTTC; cdr3_aa: CASSHARPYNEQFF
d_call: .; clone_size: few; v_call: TRBV5-6; j_call: TRBJ2-1; cdr3_nt: TGTGCCAGCAGCTTTTATCTAAACTCCTACAATGAGCAGTTCTTC; cdr3_aa: CASSFYLNSYNEQFF
d_call: TRBD2; clone_size: .; v_call: TRBV5-1; j_call: TRBJ2-1; cdr3_nt: TGCGCCAGCAGCTTGATAGCGGGAGGGCTGAGGTACAATGAGCAGTTCTTC; cdr3_aa: CASSLIAGGLRYNEQFF
d_call: .; clone_size: .; v_call: TRBV19; j_call: TRBJ1-4; cdr3_nt: TGTGCCAGTAGTATCAGGGCAACTAATGAAAAACTGTTTTTT; cdr3_aa: CASSIRATNEKLFF
d_call: .; clone_size: .; v_call: TRBV14; j_call: TRBJ2-5; cdr3_nt: TGTGCCAGCAGCCAAGCCCAGGGCAGACAAGAGACCCAGTACTTC; cdr3_aa: CASSQAQGRQETQYF
d_call: .; clone_size: few; v_call: TRBV2; j_call: TRBJ1-5; cdr3_nt: TGTGCCAGCAGGGGCGAGATAAATCAGCCCCAGCATTTT; cdr3_aa: CASRGEINQPQHF
d_call: TRBD2; clone_size: .; v_call: TRBV7-8; j_call: TRBJ2-1; cdr3_nt: TGTGCCAGCAGCTCACCTAGAGCGGGATACAATGAGCAGTTCTTC; cdr3_aa: CASSSPRAGYNEQFF
d_call: TRBD2; clone_size: .; v_call: TRBV4-2; j_call: TRBJ2-4; cdr3_nt: TGTGCCAGCAGGGCCGGCATAGCGGGAGGGGACAAAAACATTCAGTACTTC; cdr3_aa: CASRAGIAGGDKNIQYF